The source of this TCR beta chain is a study of T cell responses to AZD1222 COVID-19 vaccine. The CDR3 length is 12 residues. V lost 6 bases and J 8 bases, leaving 13 bases between the germline ends. Assay used: immunoSEQ multiplex PCR; TCRdb lists only in-frame clones, some missing. The sample lists around 92,000 clones; approximately 90% were seen once. The source was peripheral blood, collected on day 0 of AZD1222 vaccination. This receptor was taken from an adult in good health. The chain is built from TRBV12-3 or TRBV12-4 and TRBJ1-2; a possible D gene is TRBD1 (6 bases). As DNA, the CDR3 is TGTGCCAGCAGCTCGCCCCAGGGGGGCTACACCTTC. Amino acid sequence: CASSSPQGGYTF.